These 10 T cell receptor beta chains came from one sample sequenced in a study of T cells in Graves' hyperthyroidism and ophthalmopathy. TCR beta CDR3 region amplification was performed from RNA transcripts. When the TCR CDR3 underwent first-round RT-PCR, the HTBI primer set was used. MiXCR, applied by TCRdb to the multiplex PCR reads, yields one record per CDR3 protein. The sample yields some 600,000 distinct CDR3 sequences, approximately 15% seen once. Sequenced input: blood. The receptors derive from a woman aged 25 to 39 with Graves' hyperthyroidism that later progressed to Graves' ophthalmopathy.

This clonotype was seen repeatedly, ten times or more. The chain carries TRBV28 and TRBJ2-1; D call uncertain. CDR1 and CDR2 from the germline V gene are MDHEN and SYDVKM. V lost 3 bases and J lost 7, with 13 bases in between. CDR3 length: 14 amino acids. CDR3 loop: CASSFRRILNEQFF. The CDR3 region has the DNA TGTGCCAGCAGTTTTCGCCGGATACTAAATGAGCAGTTCTTC.

This clonotype has more than one count but fewer than ten. This chain connects TRBV10-3 to TRBJ2-7; maybe TRBD2 (5 bases). The germline CDR1 and CDR2 sequences are ENHRY and SYGVKD. V was cut by 4 bases and J by 4 bases, with 8 bases left in between. This CDR3 is built from 12 residues. The CDR3 bases are TGTGCCATCAGTGGGGGAGTATACGAGCAGTACTTC. Translation: CAISGGVYEQYF.

This clonotype was counted at least ten times. The genes are TRBV5-1 and TRBJ1-2; tentatively, D is TRBD1 (5 bases). The ends were cut back, 0 bases at V and 8 bases at J, with 14 bases in the middle. Germline V CDR1 and CDR2: SGHRS, YFSETQ. The CDR3 is made up of 14 amino acids. CDR3 coding DNA: TGCGCCAGCAGCTTGGCCGAGTCAGGGTTGGGCTACACCTTC. Translating gives CASSLAESGLGYTF.

Comment on this clonotype: This may stem from a read error, because a much larger clone lies one nucleotide away. Likely a read error: the CDR3 ends without its conserved phenylalanine or tryptophan. CDR3 DNA: TGTGCCAGCAGTGAGGACTCCAGGGTGCACAATGAGCAGTTCTTA. Translation: CASSEDSRVHNEQFL. The V gene is TRBV25-1, the J gene TRBJ2-1; the D call may be TRBD1 or TRBD2 (5 bases each). Germline assignment: CDR1 MGHDK and CDR2 SYGVNS. Between the trimmed V and J ends, which lost 3 bases and 5 bases, there was a span of 14 bases. The CDR3 length is 15 residues.

This chain connects TRBV29-1 to TRBJ2-2; D call uncertain. Germline values: CDR1 SQVTM, CDR2 ANQGSEA. V lost 7 bases to trimming and J lost 8 bases, with 20 bases between them. This CDR3 has 14 amino acids. The CDR3 bases are TGCAGCGCTGCCCCAGTGGAATTGCCAGGGGAGCTGTTTTTT. This gives the protein CSAAPVELPGELFF.

The sample holds a few counts of this clonotype. The chain couples TRBV10-3 to TRBJ2-7; the D gene is possibly TRBD1 (5 bases). Germline-derived CDR1 and CDR2 are ENHRY and SYGVKD. V lost 0 bases and J 1 base, leaving 10 bases between the germline ends. The CDR3 is 15 amino acids. This chain's CDR3 is CAISESTVTSYEQYF. The CDR3 region has the DNA TGTGCCATCAGTGAGTCGACAGTGACTTCCTACGAGCAGTACTTC.

There are many counts of this clonotype. V gene TRBV3-1 combines with J gene TRBJ1-6, with 7 bases that match TRBD1. The CDR3 has 13 amino acids. Germline CDR1 is LGHDT and CDR2 is YNNKEL (reference sequence). Unmatched junction bases numbered 4, after V lost 5 bases and J lost 9 bases. Written as DNA, the CDR3 is TGTGCCAGCAGCTCTGACAGGGCTTCACCCCTCCACTTT. It translates to CASSSDRASPLHF.

This clonotype was observed many times. The chain combines TRBV10-3 with TRBJ2-7; D perhaps matches TRBD2 (6 bases). The CDR3 spans 16 residues. Germline values: CDR1 ENHRY, CDR2 SYGVKD. Trimming left V 6 bases short and J 0 bases short, with 18 bases between. The CDR3 nucleotides read TGTGCCATCAGACGAGCCGGGACTGAAAGCTCCTACGAGCAGTACTTC. It is translated as CAIRRAGTESSYEQYF.

At least ten counts were recorded for this clonotype. CDR3 protein: CASRPPSSYEQYF. The CDR3 DNA is TGTGCCAGCCGCCCCCCTAGCTCCTACGAGCAGTACTTC. J is TRBJ2-7 and V is TRBV12-3 or TRBV12-4, with D uncertain. V lost 8 bases, J lost 0 bases, and 11 bases lay in between. CDR3 length: 13 amino acids.

The table lists this clonotype with a few counts. The chain has TRBV7-6 and TRBJ2-1; D gene ambiguous. CDR1 is SGHVS and CDR2 is FNYEAQ in the germline V gene. The CDR3 totals 14 residues. The germline V and J ends were trimmed by 1 base and 6 bases, with 10 bases remaining between them. CDR3 loop: CASSLGELGNEQFF. CDR3 sequence (DNA): TGTGCCAGCAGCTTAGGAGAGCTGGGCAATGAGCAGTTCTTC.